Each of the 32 T cell receptor beta chains below was sequenced from the same sample in a study of T cells after yellow fever vaccination. MiXCR, applied by TCRdb to the 5' RACE reads, yields one record per CDR3 protein. Found here are approximately 550,000 distinct CDR3 sequences, approximately 13% of them singletons; the top ten hold roughly 13%. The specimen comprised PBMCs, sampled on the day of the yellow fever booster vaccination. The receptors stem from a young man who received the YFV17D yellow fever vaccine.

This clonotype turned up a few times. V gene TRBV15 combines with J gene TRBJ2-1; TRBD2 aligns across 7 bases. Germline CDR1 is LNHNV and CDR2 is YYDKDF (reference sequence). The CDR3 consists of 13 residues. The V gene end was trimmed by 8 bases and the J gene end by 6 bases; junction bases not matched to a gene: 7. CDR3 protein: CATRRDYLNEQFF. For the CDR3, the DNA is TGTGCCACCCGGCGGGACTACCTCAATGAGCAGTTCTTC.

This clonotype has a handful of counts. The chain recombines TRBV5-4 with TRBJ2-1; 13 bases are a match to TRBD2. Germline V gene lookup returns CDR1 SGHNT and CDR2 YYREEE (reference sequence). V lost 2 bases and J lost 5; bases outside the gene matches: 10. CDR3 length equals 18 residues. CDR3 nucleotide sequence: TGTGCCAGCAGCTTTATGCGGACTAGCGGGAGTGGCGACAATGAGCAGTTCTTC. Its protein is CASSFMRTSGSGDNEQFF.

This clonotype was found once. The chain is built from TRBV20-1 and TRBJ1-2, with D possibly TRBD1 on 6 matching bases. Germline lookup yields CDR1 DFQATT and CDR2 SNEGSKA (reference sequence). The CDR3 has 16 residues. Trimming pared 3 bases from V and 6 bases from J, leaving 23 bases between. The CDR3 sequence: CSARAPYGGLFDGYTF. The CDR3 nucleotides read TGCAGTGCTAGGGCCCCCTACGGGGGGCTTTTTGATGGCTACACCTTC.

This clonotype was recorded a few times. The chain couples TRBV4-3 to TRBJ1-2; TRBD1 is a possible D gene (5 bases). Between the trimmed V and J ends, which lost 0 bases and 1 base, there was a span of 15 bases. Germline V CDR1 and CDR2: LGHNA, YSLEER. The CDR3 has 17 amino acids. The CDR3: CASSQDPSSGINYGYTF. In DNA, the CDR3 is TGCGCCAGCAGCCAAGACCCCTCATCAGGGATTAACTATGGCTACACCTTC.

This chain links TRBV6-5 with TRBJ1-1; D remains ambiguous. The V end was cut by 9 bases, the J end by 3 bases, with 17 bases between. Per the germline V gene, CDR1 is MNHEY and CDR2 is SVGAGI. The CDR3 spans 14 residues. The chain's CDR3 is CARKYTRRYTEAFF. The CDR3 bases are TGTGCCAGAAAATACACGAGACGCTACACTGAAGCTTTCTTT.

The table lists this clonotype with a few counts. The chain recombines TRBV9 with TRBJ2-7, with 7 bases identical to TRBD2. V dropped 4 bases and J dropped 1; count of bases not matched to a gene: 11. The CDR3 spans 16 residues. Looked up from germline, CDR1 is SGDLS and CDR2 is YYNGEE. The CDR3 DNA reads TGTGCCAGCAGCTCCCGGGGCGGGGGAGGATCCTACGAGCAGTACTTC. It is translated as CASSSRGGGGSYEQYF.

J is TRBJ2-7 and V is TRBV3-1; 11 positions match TRBD2. The CDR3 is made up of 15 amino acids. V shed 1 base, J shed 6 bases, and the junction held 5 bases outside the gene matches. From germline, CDR1 is LGHDT and CDR2 YNNKEL (reference sequence). The CDR3 reads CASSQGASGRFEQYF. The CDR3 nucleotides are TGTGCCAGCAGCCAAGGGGCTAGCGGGAGGTTCGAGCAGTACTTC.

The CDR3 DNA is TGTGCCAGCACAGGCTCTAGCGGGAGGAGGCCAGATACGCAGTATTTT. Its protein is CASTGSSGRRPDTQYF. The chain combines TRBV7-8 with TRBJ2-3, with 11 bases matching TRBD2. J lost 4 bases, V lost 7 bases, and 10 bases had no gene match. This CDR3 is built from 16 residues. CDR1 is SGHVS and CDR2 is FQNEAQ in the germline V gene.

V is TRBV14 and J is TRBJ2-5, with 15 nucleotides matching TRBD2. CDR1 and CDR2 from the germline V gene are SGHDN and FVKESK. The CDR3 covers 15 residues. V was pared by 3 bases and J by 7 bases, with 3 bases of the junction left unmatched. The CDR3 DNA is TGTGCCAGCAGCCACCGGACTAGCGGGAGGGGGACCCAGTACTTC. This codes for CASSHRTSGRGTQYF.

This chain connects TRBV7-8 to TRBJ2-5, with D perhaps matching TRBD2 (5 bases). From germline, CDR1 is SGHVS and CDR2 FQNEAQ. The ends were cut back, 5 bases at V and 7 bases at J, with 8 bases in the middle. The CDR3 loop spans 11 amino acids. This chain's CDR3 is CASSTRVTQYF. CDR3 nucleotide sequence: TGTGCCAGCAGCACGAGGGTGACCCAGTACTTC.

The chain carries TRBV2 and TRBJ2-4; D possibly corresponds to TRBD2 (5 bases). The CDR3 is 15 amino acids. Germline CDR1 SNHLY, CDR2 FYNNEI. V lost 1 base to trimming and J lost 5 bases, with 12 bases between them. CDR3: CASSEGAYGENIQYF. CDR3 DNA sequence: TGTGCCAGCAGTGAAGGGGCTTACGGGGAAAACATTCAGTACTTC.

This clonotype has just a few counts. This chain joins TRBV9 and TRBJ2-1; 9 bases fit TRBD1. The CDR3 has 17 amino acids. Germline CDR1 and CDR2: SGDLS and YYNGEE. J lost 5 bases, V lost 4 bases, and 13 bases had no gene match. The CDR3 region is CASSKGMGTGSDNEQFF. The DNA of the CDR3 is TGTGCCAGCAGCAAAGGGATGGGGACAGGGTCCGACAATGAGCAGTTCTTC.

This clonotype was seen at least ten times. This rearrangement joins TRBV5-1 to TRBJ1-1; D is perhaps TRBD1 (5 bases). Trimming took off 2 bases at V and 4 bases at J, with 12 bases between the two ends. CDR1 SGHRS and CDR2 YFSETQ come from the germline V gene. The CDR3 loop spans 14 amino acids. CDR3: CASSFGNGGTEAFF. CDR3 nucleotide sequence: TGCGCCAGCAGCTTCGGGAACGGGGGCACTGAAGCTTTCTTT.

The chain recombines TRBV20-1 with TRBJ2-1, with 11 bases that match TRBD2. With V trimmed by 5 bases and J by 0 bases, 9 bases remained unmatched. There are 17 residues in the CDR3. Germline V lookup: CDR1 DFQATT, CDR2 SNEGSKA (reference sequence). The CDR3 reads CSALGLAGVISYNEQFF. The CDR3, as DNA: TGCAGTGCTCTCGGACTAGCGGGCGTGATCTCCTACAATGAGCAGTTCTTC.

This chain uses TRBV20-1 with TRBJ2-1; 11 nucleotides agree with TRBD2. Trimming took 3 bases from V and 0 from J; bases not matched to a gene: 10. This CDR3 region has 18 residues. The germline V gene has CDR1 DFQATT and CDR2 SNEGSKA (reference sequence). The CDR3 DNA reads TGCAGTGCTAGTATGGGATCTAGCGGGAGGTACTCCTACAATGAGCAGTTCTTC. It translates to CSASMGSSGRYSYNEQFF.

In nucleotides, the CDR3 is TGTGCCTGGCGAAACACCGGGGAGCTGTTTTTT. The encoded protein is CAWRNTGELFF. The chain has TRBV30 and TRBJ2-2, with D uncertain. The V end lost 5 bases, the J end lost 2 bases, and 3 bases lay between the germline ends. This CDR3 is built from 11 residues. Germline CDR1 and CDR2: GTSNPN and SVGIG (reference sequence).

This clonotype showed up many times. The rearrangement joins TRBV3-1 to TRBJ2-2; TRBD2 agrees at 13 bases. This CDR3 has 14 amino acids. CDR1 and CDR2 (germline): LGHDT, YNNKEL (reference sequence). V lost 6 bases, J lost 8 bases, and 3 bases stayed unmatched. CDR3 amino acids: CASRTTSGRGELFF. For the CDR3, the DNA is TGTGCCAGCAGAACGACTAGCGGGAGGGGGGAGCTGTTTTTT. The variable domain in full, with the rest retrieved from reference TRBV3-1 and TRBJ2-2, is DTAVSQTPKYLVTQMGNDKSIKCEQNLGHDTMYWYKQDSKKFLKIMFSYNNKELIINETVPNRFSPKSPDKAHLNLHINSLELGDSAVYFCASRTTSGRGELFFGEGSRLTVL.

The chain joins TRBV9 to TRBJ1-4, with D possibly TRBD1 on 5 matching bases. Trimming cost V 2 bases and J 7 bases, with 12 bases left between them. Germline V gene lookup returns CDR1 SGDLS and CDR2 YYNGEE. The CDR3 extends over 14 amino acids. The CDR3 DNA sequence: TGTGCCAGCAGCGTGGGACCTTCTGGTGAAAAACTGTTTTTT. Encoded protein: CASSVGPSGEKLFF. The whole variable domain, remainder taken from reference TRBV9 and TRBJ1-4, is DSGVTQTPKHLITATGQRVTLRCSPRSGDLSVYWYQQSLDQGLQFLIQYYNGEERAKGNILERFSAQQFPDLHSELNLSSLELGDSALYFCASSVGPSGEKLFFGSGTQLSVL.

The chain employs TRBV7-7 and TRBJ2-1, with D unresolved. V was cut by 4 bases and J by 6 bases, with 10 bases left in between. Germline V lookup: CDR1 SSHAT, CDR2 FNYEAQ (reference sequence). This CDR3 region has 13 residues. The DNA of the CDR3 is TGTGCCAGCAGCTCCACATTAAGCAATGAGCAGTTCTTC. This gives the protein CASSSTLSNEQFF.

This clonotype was observed a handful of times. V usage is TRBV29-1 and J usage is TRBJ2-6, with D possibly being TRBD2 (5 bases). Germline CDR1 reads SQVTM; CDR2 reads ANQGSEA. This CDR3 spans 12 amino acids. The CDR3 coding sequence is TGCTCAGCGGAGGTGGGGGCCAACGTCCTGACTTTC. It translates to CSAEVGANVLTF.

This clonotype was observed a few times. This rearrangement joins TRBV20-1 to TRBJ1-2; D is undetermined. Deletions cut 0 bases from V and 5 bases from J, with 10 bases between. CDR1 and CDR2 (germline): DFQATT, SNEGSKA (reference sequence). This CDR3 comprises 13 residues. CDR3 amino acids: CSARDAGGYGYTF. The CDR3 DNA follows: TGCAGTGCTAGAGATGCGGGAGGTTATGGCTACACCTTC.

V and J are TRBV18 and TRBJ2-7; possibly TRBD1 for D (6 bases). CDR1 is KGHSH, CDR2 LQKENI, per germline. The CDR3 runs to 13 residues. Trimming took off 3 bases at V and 4 bases at J, with 10 bases between the two ends. The chain's CDR3 is CASSPPGAYEQYF. The CDR3 DNA reads TGTGCCAGCTCACCCCCAGGGGCATACGAGCAGTACTTC.

The J gene is TRBJ2-3, the V gene TRBV7-9; TRBD2 aligns across 10 bases. The CDR3 spans 15 residues. CDR1 is SEHNR, CDR2 FQNEAQ, per germline (reference sequence). Trimming at V came to 6 bases and at J to 4 bases, leaving 7 bases not matched to a gene. CDR3 DNA: TGTGCCAGCAGGCGTACTAGCGGGATAGCAGATACGCAGTATTTT. It codes for CASRRTSGIADTQYF.

This clonotype was counted many times. The chain is built from TRBV29-1 and TRBJ2-1, with 9 bases fitting TRBD1. CDR3 length: 13 amino acids. CDR1 is SQVTM, CDR2 ANQGSEA, per germline. V shed 4 bases and J 2 bases; nucleotides not matched to a gene: 0. This chain's CDR3 is CSVGQGAYNEQFF. The CDR3 coding sequence is TGCAGCGTTGGACAGGGGGCCTACAATGAGCAGTTCTTC.

This clonotype showed up just a few times. The chain carries TRBV11-2 and TRBJ2-5; D is perhaps TRBD1 or TRBD2 (5 bases each). CDR3 length equals 18 residues. CDR1 is SGHAT, CDR2 FQNNGV, per germline. Trimming stripped 5 bases from V and 2 bases from J, with 24 bases between. CDR3 sequence: CASSQPPPRDGAQETQYF. The DNA of the CDR3 is TGTGCCAGCAGCCAACCACCCCCCCGGGACGGAGCACAAGAGACCCAGTACTTC.

This chain connects TRBV5-1 to TRBJ2-1; 10 nucleotides align to TRBD2. The length of the CDR3 is 17 residues. J lost 5 bases, V lost 0 bases, and 8 bases had no gene match. Per the germline V gene, CDR1 is SGHRS and CDR2 is YFSETQ. The CDR3 reads CASSLGGLAGVDNEQFF. Written as DNA, the CDR3 is TGCGCCAGCAGCTTGGGAGGTCTAGCGGGAGTGGACAATGAGCAGTTCTTC.

This chain uses TRBV4-2 with TRBJ1-1; weak D call: TRBD1 (5 bases). The CDR3 loop spans 15 amino acids. The V and J ends lost 0 bases and 0 bases respectively, with 8 bases between them. Germline CDR1 and CDR2: LGHNA and YNFKEQ. CDR3 nucleotide sequence: TGTGCCAGCAGCCAAGAGGGACCGATGAACACTGAAGCTTTCTTT. Protein product: CASSQEGPMNTEAFF.

This clonotype was observed a handful of times. This chain uses TRBV21-1 with TRBJ2-5; no DNA check was done on the table's D call, TRBD2. TRBV21-1 is noted as a pseudogene. The CDR3 is 17 amino acids. The CDR3 DNA sequence: TGTGCCAGCAGCAAAGTCCGTCTAGCGGGGGACCAAGAGACCCAGTACTTC. This encodes CASSKVRLAGDQETQYF.

This clonotype turned up a few times. CDR3 nucleotides: TGCACCAGCAGCCAACTATTGAGGTCACCGTCCTACGAGCAGTACTTC. It translates to CTSSQLLRSPSYEQYF. The rearrangement joins TRBV1 to TRBJ2-7. TRBV1 is marked as a pseudogene. The CDR3 loop spans 16 amino acids.

This clonotype has at least ten counts. The chain recombines TRBV18 with TRBJ2-1; D possibly corresponds to TRBD2 (6 bases). CDR1 and CDR2 (germline): KGHSH, LQKENI. Trimming shortened V by 4 bases and J by 3 bases, and 22 bases separated the two germline ends. This CDR3 is 18 amino acids long. This chain's CDR3 is CASSRREALPGVYNEQFF. The DNA of the CDR3 is TGTGCCAGCTCACGGAGGGAGGCACTCCCTGGGGTCTACAATGAGCAGTTCTTC.

This clonotype has at least ten counts. The chain employs TRBV18 and TRBJ2-5; 9 bases align to TRBD1. This CDR3 contains 14 residues. With 8 bases clipped from V and 4 bases from J, the junction kept 8 bases outside the gene matches. The germline V gene has CDR1 KGHSH and CDR2 LQKENI. The chain's CDR3 is CASSQGQGGETQYF. CDR3 nucleotide sequence: TGTGCCAGCAGTCAGGGACAGGGAGGAGAGACCCAGTACTTC. The whole variable domain, remainder taken from reference TRBV18 and TRBJ2-5, is NAGVMQNPRHLVRRRGQEARLRCSPMKGHSHVYWYRQLPEEGLKFMVYLQKENIIDESGMPKERFSAEFPKEGPSILRIQQVVRGDSAAYFCASSQGQGGETQYFGPGTRLLVL.

This clonotype was observed a handful of times. The chain combines TRBV19 with TRBJ2-1, with 7 bases matching TRBD2. This CDR3 comprises 16 residues. With V trimmed by 6 bases and J by 7 bases, 15 bases remained unmatched. Germline CDR1 reads LNHDA; CDR2 reads SQIVND (reference sequence). CDR3: CASSENPPGGWNEQFF. The CDR3 bases are TGTGCCAGTAGCGAAAACCCCCCGGGAGGTTGGAATGAGCAGTTCTTC.